What follows are 5 T cell receptor beta chains derived from one specimen sequenced in a study of T cell responses to AZD1222 COVID-19 vaccine. Only in-frame clones appear in the TCRdb table, and some are missing; sequencing was by immunoSEQ multiplex PCR. This sample has some 130,000 clones, with about 93% found just once. The specimen was peripheral blood, collected on day 0 of AZD1222 vaccination. These receptor sequences come from an adult in good health.

V and J are TRBV11-3 and TRBJ1-2; TRBD1 agrees at 7 bases. This CDR3 is 14 amino acids long. Germline CDR1 SGHNT, CDR2 YENEEA. V shed 5 bases, J shed 6 bases, and the junction held 9 bases outside the gene matches. CDR3 sequence reads: CASSLPGQLHGYTF. The CDR3 nucleotides read TGTGCCAGCAGCCTTCCGGGACAGTTACATGGCTACACCTTC.

The chain recombines TRBV6-2 or TRBV6-3 with TRBJ2-5; 7 nucleotides line up with TRBD2. This CDR3 has 23 residues. The ends lost 6 bases at V and 1 base at J; junction bases unmatched: 32. CDR1 and CDR2 from the germline V gene are MNHEY and SVGEGT. The CDR3 DNA reads as TGTGCCAGCAGCCCCCGCAAAGCGGGGCTAGCTAGCCCCCACGCTGAGCCCCAAGAGACCCAGTACTTC. It codes for CASSPRKAGLASPHAEPQETQYF.

In this sample, this clone turned up a few times. The gene calls are TRBV7-6 and TRBJ2-1, with 13 bases that match TRBD2. V trimming: 5 bases; J trimming: 0 bases; junction bases outside the gene matches: 4. The CDR3 is 17 residues long. The germline V gene encodes CDR1 SGHVS and CDR2 FNYEAQ. The CDR3 bases are TGTGCCAGCAGCCCCGGGACTAGCGGGGTCTCCTACAATGAGCAGTTCTTC. This codes for CASSPGTSGVSYNEQFF.

The J gene is TRBJ2-3, the V gene TRBV4-2; 11 bases align to TRBD2. The junction had 8 bases not matched to a gene; V was cut back by 0 bases and J by 6 bases. Germline loops: CDR1 LGHNA, CDR2 YNFKEQ. This CDR3 has 17 amino acids. The CDR3: CASSQEAGTSGSDTQYF. CDR3 bases: TGTGCCAGCAGCCAAGAAGCGGGGACTAGCGGATCGGATACGCAGTATTTT.

V is TRBV4-3 and J is TRBJ1-2; D is unresolved. Germline V lookup: CDR1 LGHNA, CDR2 YSLEER. V lost 0 bases and J 4 bases, leaving 12 bases between the germline ends. This CDR3 is 15 amino acids long. CDR3 in DNA: TGCGCCAGCAGCCAAGACCCTGACGGCGCCTATGGCTACACCTTC. Amino acid sequence: CASSQDPDGAYGYTF.